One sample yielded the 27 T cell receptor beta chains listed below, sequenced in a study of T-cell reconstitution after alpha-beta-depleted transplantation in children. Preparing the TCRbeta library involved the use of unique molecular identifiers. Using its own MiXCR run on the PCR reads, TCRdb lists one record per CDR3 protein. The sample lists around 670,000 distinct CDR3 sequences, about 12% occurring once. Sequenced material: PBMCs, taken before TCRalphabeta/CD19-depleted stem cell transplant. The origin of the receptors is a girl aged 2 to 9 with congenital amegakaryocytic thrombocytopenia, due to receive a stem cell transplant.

The CDR3: CASELTSGRISSYNEQFF. The CDR3 DNA reads TGTGCCAGTGAATTGACTAGCGGGAGGATTAGCTCCTACAATGAGCAGTTCTTC. This chain joins TRBV6-1 and TRBJ2-1, with TRBD2 identical over 13 bases. The ends lost 9 bases at V and 0 bases at J; junction bases unmatched: 11. CDR1 is MNHNS and CDR2 is SASEGT in the germline V gene. There are 18 residues in the CDR3.

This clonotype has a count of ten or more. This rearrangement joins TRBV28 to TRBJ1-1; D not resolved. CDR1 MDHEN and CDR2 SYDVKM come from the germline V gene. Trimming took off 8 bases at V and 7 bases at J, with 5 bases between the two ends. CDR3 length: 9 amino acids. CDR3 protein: CASGVEAFF. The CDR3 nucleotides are TGTGCCAGCGGTGTTGAAGCTTTCTTT.

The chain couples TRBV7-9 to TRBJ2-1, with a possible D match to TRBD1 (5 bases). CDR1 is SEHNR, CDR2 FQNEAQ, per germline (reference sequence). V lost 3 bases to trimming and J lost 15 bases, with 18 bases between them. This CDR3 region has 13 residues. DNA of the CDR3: TGTGCCAGCAGCTTTGCAGGGTCGGTGCCGTCGTTCTTC. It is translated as CASSFAGSVPSFF.

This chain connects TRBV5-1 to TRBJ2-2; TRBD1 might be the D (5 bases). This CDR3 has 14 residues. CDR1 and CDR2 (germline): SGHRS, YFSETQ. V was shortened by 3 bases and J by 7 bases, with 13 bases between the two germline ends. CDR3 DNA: TGCGCCAGCAGCTCTCAACAGGAAATCGGGGAGCTGTTTTTT. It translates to CASSSQQEIGELFF.

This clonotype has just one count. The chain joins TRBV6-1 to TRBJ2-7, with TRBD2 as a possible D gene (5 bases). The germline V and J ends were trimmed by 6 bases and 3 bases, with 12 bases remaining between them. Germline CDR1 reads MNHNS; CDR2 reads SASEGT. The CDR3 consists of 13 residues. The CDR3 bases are TGTGCCAGCAGGATGGCTAGCTACTACGAGCAGTACTTC. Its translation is CASRMASYYEQYF.

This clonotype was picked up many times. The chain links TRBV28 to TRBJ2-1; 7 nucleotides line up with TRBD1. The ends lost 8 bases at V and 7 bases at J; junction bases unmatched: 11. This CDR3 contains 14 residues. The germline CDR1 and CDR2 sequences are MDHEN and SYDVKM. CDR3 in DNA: TGTGCCAGCCAACTACAGGGGTCGGCGAATGAGCAGTTCTTC. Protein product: CASQLQGSANEQFF.

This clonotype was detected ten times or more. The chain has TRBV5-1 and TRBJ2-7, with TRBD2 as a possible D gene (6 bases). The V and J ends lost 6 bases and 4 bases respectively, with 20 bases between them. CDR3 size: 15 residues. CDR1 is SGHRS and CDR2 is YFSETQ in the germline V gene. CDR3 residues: CASTRGVAGPYEQYF. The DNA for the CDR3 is TGCGCCAGCACCCGTGGGGTTGCGGGACCTTACGAGCAGTACTTC.

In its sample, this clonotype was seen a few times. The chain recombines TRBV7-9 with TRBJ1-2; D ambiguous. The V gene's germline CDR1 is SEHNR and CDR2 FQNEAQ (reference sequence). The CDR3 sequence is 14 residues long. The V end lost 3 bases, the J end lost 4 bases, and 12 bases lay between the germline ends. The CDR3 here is CASSFIESSYGYTF. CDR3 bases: TGTGCCAGCAGCTTCATAGAGTCCTCCTATGGCTACACCTTC. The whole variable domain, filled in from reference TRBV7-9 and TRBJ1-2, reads DTGVSQNPRHKITKRGQNVTFRCDPISEHNRLYWYRQTLGQGPEFLTYFQNEAQLEKSRLLSDRFSAERPKGSFSTLEIQRTEQGDSAMYLCASSFIESSYGYTFGSGTRLTVV.

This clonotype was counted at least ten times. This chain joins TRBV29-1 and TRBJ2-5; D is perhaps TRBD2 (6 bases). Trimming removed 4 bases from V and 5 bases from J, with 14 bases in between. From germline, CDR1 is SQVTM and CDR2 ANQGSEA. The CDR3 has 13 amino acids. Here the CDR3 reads CSVVARDWETQYF. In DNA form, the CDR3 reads TGCAGCGTTGTGGCTCGGGACTGGGAGACCCAGTACTTC. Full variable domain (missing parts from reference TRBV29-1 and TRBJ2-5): SAVISQKPSRDICQRGTSLTIQCQVDSQVTMMFWYRQQPGQSLTLIATANQGSEATYESGFVIDKFPISRPNLTFSTLTVSNMSPEDSSIYLCSVVARDWETQYFGPGTRLLVL.

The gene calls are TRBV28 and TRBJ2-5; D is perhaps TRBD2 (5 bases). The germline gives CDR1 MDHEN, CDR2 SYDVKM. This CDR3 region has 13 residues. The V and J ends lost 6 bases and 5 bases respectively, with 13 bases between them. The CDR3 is CASRGSGKETQYF. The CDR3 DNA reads TGTGCCAGCAGAGGTTCCGGGAAGGAGACCCAGTACTTC.

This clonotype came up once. CDR3 nucleotide sequence: TGTGCCAGCAGCCAAGTGTGGACTAGCCAAGAGACCCAGTACTTC. Its translation is CASSQVWTSQETQYF. The V gene is TRBV3-1, the J gene TRBJ2-5; 7 bases are a match to TRBD2. The V gene end was trimmed by 1 base and the J gene end by 1 base; junction bases not matched to a gene: 3. CDR3 length: 15 amino acids. Germline V gene lookup returns CDR1 LGHDT and CDR2 YNNKEL (reference sequence).

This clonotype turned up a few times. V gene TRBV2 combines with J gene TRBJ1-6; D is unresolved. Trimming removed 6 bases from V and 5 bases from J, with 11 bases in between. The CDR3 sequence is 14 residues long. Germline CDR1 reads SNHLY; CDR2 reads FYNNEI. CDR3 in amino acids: CASRLTVNNSPLHF. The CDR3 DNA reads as TGTGCCAGCAGGCTTACAGTCAATAATTCACCCCTCCACTTT. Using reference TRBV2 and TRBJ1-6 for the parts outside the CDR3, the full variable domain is EPEVTQTPSHQVTQMGQEVILRCVPISNHLYFYWYRQILGQKVEFLVSFYNNEISEKSEIFDDQFSVERPDGSNFTLKIRSTKLEDSAMYFCASRLTVNNSPLHFGNGTRLTVT.

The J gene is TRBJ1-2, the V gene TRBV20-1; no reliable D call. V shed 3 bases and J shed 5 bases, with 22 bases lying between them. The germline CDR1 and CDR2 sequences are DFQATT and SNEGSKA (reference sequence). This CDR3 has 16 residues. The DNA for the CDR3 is TGCAGTGCTAGTCCCGGGTCGCGAGGCGTCTTATATGGCTACACCTTC. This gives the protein CSASPGSRGVLYGYTF.

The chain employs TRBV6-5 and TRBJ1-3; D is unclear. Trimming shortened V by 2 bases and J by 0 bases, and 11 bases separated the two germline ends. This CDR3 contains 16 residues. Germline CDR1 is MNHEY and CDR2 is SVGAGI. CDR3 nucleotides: TGTGCCAGCAGTTACGGTACGCCGAGCTCTGGAAACACCATATATTTT. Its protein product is CASSYGTPSSGNTIYF.

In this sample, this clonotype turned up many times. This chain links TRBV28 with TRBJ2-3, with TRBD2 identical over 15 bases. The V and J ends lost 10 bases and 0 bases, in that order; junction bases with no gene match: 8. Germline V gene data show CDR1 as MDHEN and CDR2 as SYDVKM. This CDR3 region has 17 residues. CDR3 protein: CANEGLAGGGSTDTQYF. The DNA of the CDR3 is TGTGCCAACGAGGGACTAGCGGGAGGAGGGAGCACAGATACGCAGTATTTT.

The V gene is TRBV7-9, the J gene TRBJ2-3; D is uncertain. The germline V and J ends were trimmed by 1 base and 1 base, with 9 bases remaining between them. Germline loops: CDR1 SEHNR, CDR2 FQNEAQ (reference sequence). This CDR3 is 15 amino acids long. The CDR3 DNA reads TGTGCCAGCAGCTTAGGCACAGCCCGCACAGATACGCAGTATTTT. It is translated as CASSLGTARTDTQYF.

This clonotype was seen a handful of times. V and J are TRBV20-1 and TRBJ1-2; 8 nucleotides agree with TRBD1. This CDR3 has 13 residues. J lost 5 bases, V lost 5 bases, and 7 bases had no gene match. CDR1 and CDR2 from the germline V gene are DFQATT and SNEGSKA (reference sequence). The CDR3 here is CSASGGLGYGYTF. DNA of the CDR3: TGCAGTGCTTCAGGGGGCTTGGGATATGGCTACACCTTC.

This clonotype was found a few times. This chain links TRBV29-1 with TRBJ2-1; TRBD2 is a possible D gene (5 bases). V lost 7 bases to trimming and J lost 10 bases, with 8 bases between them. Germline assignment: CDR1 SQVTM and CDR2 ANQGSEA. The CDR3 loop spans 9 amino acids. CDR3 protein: CSGSGEQFF. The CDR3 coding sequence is TGCAGCGGCTCGGGGGAGCAGTTCTTC.

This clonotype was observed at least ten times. The CDR3: CSATPLAGVETQYF. The CDR3, as DNA: TGCAGTGCTACACCACTAGCGGGAGTAGAGACCCAGTACTTC. The V gene is TRBV20-1, the J gene TRBJ2-5, with 11 bases identical to TRBD2. Unmatched junction bases numbered 5, after V lost 4 bases and J lost 4 bases. Germline V gene data show CDR1 as DFQATT and CDR2 as SNEGSKA (reference sequence). The CDR3 is made up of 14 amino acids.

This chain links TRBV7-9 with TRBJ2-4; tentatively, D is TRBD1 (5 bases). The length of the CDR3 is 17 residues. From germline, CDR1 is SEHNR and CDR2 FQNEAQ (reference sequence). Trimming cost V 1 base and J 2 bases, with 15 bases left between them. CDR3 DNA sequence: TGTGCCAGCAGCTTAGAGGCCCTTAAGGGGCCCAAAAACATTCAGTACTTC. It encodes CASSLEALKGPKNIQYF. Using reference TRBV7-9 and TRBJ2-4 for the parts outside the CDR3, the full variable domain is DTGVSQNPRHKITKRGQNVTFRCDPISEHNRLYWYRQTLGQGPEFLTYFQNEAQLEKSRLLSDRFSAERPKGSFSTLEIQRTEQGDSAMYLCASSLEALKGPKNIQYFGAGTRLSVL.

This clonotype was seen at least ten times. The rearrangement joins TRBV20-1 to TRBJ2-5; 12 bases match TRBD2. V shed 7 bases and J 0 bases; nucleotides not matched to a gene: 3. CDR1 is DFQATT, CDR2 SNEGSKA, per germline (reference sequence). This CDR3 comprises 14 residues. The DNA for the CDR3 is TGCAGTGGACTAGCGGGGGCCTACCAAGAGACCCAGTACTTC. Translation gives CSGLAGAYQETQYF.

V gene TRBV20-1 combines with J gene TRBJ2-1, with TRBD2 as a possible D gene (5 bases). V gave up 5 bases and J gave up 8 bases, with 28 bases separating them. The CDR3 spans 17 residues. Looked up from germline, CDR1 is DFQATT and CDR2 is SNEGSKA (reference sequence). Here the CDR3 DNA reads TGCAGTGCTCCCGGCGGTCTGCAGCGGACCGGCTGGGATGAGCAGTTCTTC. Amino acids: CSAPGGLQRTGWDEQFF.

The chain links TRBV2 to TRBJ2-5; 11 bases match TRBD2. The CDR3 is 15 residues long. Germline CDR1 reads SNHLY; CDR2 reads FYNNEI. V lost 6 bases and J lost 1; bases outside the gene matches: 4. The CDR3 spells CASRPTSGAQETQYF. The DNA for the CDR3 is TGTGCCAGCAGACCGACTAGCGGGGCCCAAGAGACCCAGTACTTC.

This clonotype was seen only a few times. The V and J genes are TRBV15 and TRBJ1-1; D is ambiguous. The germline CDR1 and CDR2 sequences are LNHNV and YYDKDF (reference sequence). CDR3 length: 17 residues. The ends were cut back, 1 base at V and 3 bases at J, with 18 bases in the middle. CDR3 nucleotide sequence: TGTGCCACCAGCAGAGTCATAGTCAGGAGGGCGCACACTGAAGCTTTCTTT. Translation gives CATSRVIVRRAHTEAFF.

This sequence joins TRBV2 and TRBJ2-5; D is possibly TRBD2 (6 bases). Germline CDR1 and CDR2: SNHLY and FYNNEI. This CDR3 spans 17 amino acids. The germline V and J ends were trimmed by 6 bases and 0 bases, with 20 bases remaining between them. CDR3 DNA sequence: TGTGCCAGCAGCCCCCCCCTTACCCGGGGGTACCAAGAGACCCAGTACTTC. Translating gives CASSPPLTRGYQETQYF. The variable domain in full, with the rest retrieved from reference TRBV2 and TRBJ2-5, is EPEVTQTPSHQVTQMGQEVILRCVPISNHLYFYWYRQILGQKVEFLVSFYNNEISEKSEIFDDQFSVERPDGSNFTLKIRSTKLEDSAMYFCASSPPLTRGYQETQYFGPGTRLLVL.

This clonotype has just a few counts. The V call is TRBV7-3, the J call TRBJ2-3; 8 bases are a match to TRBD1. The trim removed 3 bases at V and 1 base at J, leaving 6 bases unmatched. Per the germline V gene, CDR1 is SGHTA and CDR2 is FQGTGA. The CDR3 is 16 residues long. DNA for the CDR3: TGTGCCAGCAGCTTTGCAGGGGGCTTTGGCACAGATACGCAGTATTTT. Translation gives CASSFAGGFGTDTQYF.

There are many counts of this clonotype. For the CDR3, the DNA is TGCGCCAGCAGCTTGGCACAGGCCAAAAACATTCAGTACTTC. Protein sequence: CASSLAQAKNIQYF. This chain connects TRBV5-1 to TRBJ2-4, with D hard to call. This CDR3 has 14 amino acids. CDR1 SGHRS and CDR2 YFSETQ come from the germline V gene. The V gene lost 0 bases and the J gene lost 1 base, with 5 bases spanning the gap.